The 5 T cell receptor beta chains below come from one sample, sequenced in a study of T cell repertoires in cytomegalovirus infection. MiXCR, applied by TCRdb to the reads, yields one record per CDR3 protein. The repertoire consists of fewer than 550,000 distinct CDR3 sequences, with under 40% occurring once and the leading ten covering about an eighth. The sequenced material came from PBMCs. These receptors were taken from a human donor in good health (CMV status not recorded). Some clones in this sample may be carry-over from other donors' samples.

This clonotype has ten or more counts. This rearrangement joins TRBV4-1 to TRBJ2-7; D gene uncertain. V lost 2 bases and J 3 bases, leaving 11 bases between the germline ends. Germline V gene sequence: CDR1 MGHRA, CDR2 YSYEKL. This CDR3 is built from 14 residues. CDR3 nucleotides: TGCGCCAGCAGCCAATTCAGCAACAACTACGAGCAGTACTTC. It specifies CASSQFSNNYEQYF.

This clonotype was found a few times. The CDR3 region has the DNA TGTGCCAGCAGCTTCAAGCCGGGGGCCGGGGAGCTGTTTTTT. Protein sequence: CASSFKPGAGELFF. The chain links TRBV7-6 to TRBJ2-2, with a tentative D call TRBD2 (6 bases). Per the germline V gene, CDR1 is SGHVS and CDR2 is FNYEAQ. Between the trimmed V and J ends, which lost 3 bases and 6 bases, there was a span of 11 bases. This CDR3 region has 14 residues.

This clonotype was detected many times. This rearrangement joins TRBV6-5 to TRBJ2-7; 9 bases fit TRBD2. This CDR3 region has 15 residues. CDR1 and CDR2 from the germline V gene are MNHEY and SVGAGI. Trimming took 3 bases from V and 0 from J; bases not matched to a gene: 3. CDR3 nucleotides: TGTGCCAGCAGTTATAGGCGGGGGGGCTCCTACGAGCAGTACTTC. This sequence encodes CASSYRRGGSYEQYF.

This clonotype was picked up a small number of times. The gene calls are TRBV5-5 and TRBJ1-1, with no clear D. The V and J ends lost 6 bases and 0 bases respectively, with 18 bases between them. The CDR3 extends over 16 amino acids. The germline V gene encodes CDR1 SGHKS and CDR2 YYEKEE (reference sequence). The CDR3 coding sequence is TGTGCCAGCAATTTAGGGAATTCCTACCTGAACACTGAAGCTTTCTTT. Protein: CASNLGNSYLNTEAFF.

This clonotype was seen more than once but under ten times. CDR3 sequence reads: CASSLDGAGNTIYF. The CDR3 DNA reads TGTGCCAGCAGCTTGGACGGGGCTGGAAACACCATATATTTT. The chain is built from TRBV6-5 and TRBJ1-3; D is undetermined. V lost 6 bases to trimming and J lost 2 bases, with 11 bases between them. The germline gives CDR1 MNHEY, CDR2 SVGAGI. The CDR3 contains 14 residues.